These T cell receptor beta chains were read from a single sample in a study of blood T cell repertoires in COVID-19. Assay: immunoSEQ multiplex PCR; the TCRdb copy retains only in-frame clones and omits some. The sample records over 130,000 clones, roughly 86% being singletons. Sequences were obtained from PBMCs or T cells enriched from blood (not recorded which). The receptors shown here come from a woman in her forties or fifties with acute COVID-19. Both conserved end residues are part of each CDR3. A D gene is named only where the DNA matches it firmly. Part of the rows lack a size; the others show once, few, many or a class for expanded clones.

j_call d_call clone_size v_call cdr3_nt cdr3_aa
TRBJ1-4 TRBD1 . TRBV5-5 TGTGCCAGCAGTTACCGGACAGGGTCCGGGGAAAAACTGTTTTTT CASSYRTGSGEKLFF
TRBJ1-1 . . TRBV7-2 TGTGCCAGCAGCTTTTCGGGGAACACTGAAGCTTTCTTT CASSFSGNTEAFF
TRBJ2-1 . . TRBV11-2 TGTGCCAGCAGCTTAGAGGAGGGTCTACGGAATGAGCAGTTCTTC CASSLEEGLRNEQFF
TRBJ2-4 . . TRBV28 TGTGCCAGCAGCACCGGGTCCTCGGCCAAAAACATTCAGTACTTC CASSTGSSAKNIQYF
TRBJ2-7 TRBD2 . TRBV4-1 TGCGCCAGCAGCCCCGGACTAGCGAGAGGGGTCTACGAGCAGTACTTC CASSPGLARGVYEQYF
TRBJ2-5 . . TRBV7-6 TGTGCCAGCAGCCGGAGGGACAGAGGGGAGACCCAGTACTTC CASSRRDRGETQYF
TRBJ2-7 TRBD2 . TRBV7-3 TGTGCCAGCAGCTTAGTACTAGCGGGAGTCCACGAGCAGTACTTC CASSLVLAGVHEQYF
TRBJ2-2 . once TRBV24-1 TGTGCCACCTCTGTTGAGGGCACCGGGGAGCTGTTTTTT CATSVEGTGELFF
TRBJ2-1 TRBD2 . TRBV9 TGTGCCAGCACCCCTAGCGGGACCTCCTACAATGAGCAGTTCTTC CASTPSGTSYNEQFF
TRBJ2-7 . . TRBV28 TGTGCCAGCAGTCAATTCTACGAGCAGTACTTC CASSQFYEQYF
TRBJ2-1 . . TRBV7-9 TGTGCCAGCAGCTCCGGGTCTAGTGAGCAGTTCTTC CASSSGSSEQFF
TRBJ1-2 . . TRBV7-8 TGTGCCAGCAGCTTAGCGGGCAGCCCATATGGCTACACCTTC CASSLAGSPYGYTF
TRBJ1-5 . few TRBV7-2 TGTGCCAGCAGCCCCCAGGGTGGCAATCAGCCCCAGCATTTT CASSPQGGNQPQHF
TRBJ1-2 . . TRBV2 TGTGCCAGCAGTATTGAGGTTAGGGGCGATGGCTACACCTTC CASSIEVRGDGYTF
TRBJ2-1 . . TRBV6-5 TGTGCCAGCAGGGGCAGGGGTGAGCAGTTCTTC CASRGRGEQFF
TRBJ2-1 TRBD2 . TRBV6-2/TRBV6-3 TGTGCCAGCAGTTACCCCCAATCTAGCGGGAGGAGGCATGAGCAGTTCTTC CASSYPQSSGRRHEQFF
TRBJ1-2 . . TRBV6-2/TRBV6-3 TGTGCCAGCAGTTACTCGAGCGGGTCCCTCTATGGCTACACCTTC CASSYSSGSLYGYTF
TRBJ1-4 . . TRBV12-3/TRBV12-4 TGTGCCAGCAGTCCGTCGGGTGAAAAACTGTTTTTT CASSPSGEKLFF
TRBJ1-4 . . TRBV11-3 TGTGCCAGCAGCCCATACACGGGGGAACTGTTTTTT CASSPYTGELFF
TRBJ1-5 . . TRBV5-3 TGTGCCAGAAGTCTCCCAGGTAGCAATCAGCCCCAGCATTTT CARSLPGSNQPQHF
TRBJ2-2 TRBD1 . TRBV6-2/TRBV6-3 TGTGCCAGCAGTCTGGGACAGGGTACCGCCGGGGAGCTGTTTTTT CASSLGQGTAGELFF
TRBJ1-6 TRBD1 . TRBV19 TGTGCCAGTAGTCTCCCGACAGGGGTTGGGCATTCACCCCTCCACTTT CASSLPTGVGHSPLHF
TRBJ2-7 . . TRBV11-2 TGTGCCAGCAGCTTAAACACCCATCCGACCTACGAGCAGTACTTC CASSLNTHPTYEQYF
TRBJ2-1 TRBD1 . TRBV4-1 TGCGCCAGCAGCCATCTCGGGACAGGGGTCCTCTACAATGAGCAGTTCTTC CASSHLGTGVLYNEQFF
TRBJ2-7 . . TRBV7-2 TGTGCCAGCAGCTTTGACTTCTCCTACGAGCAGTACTTC CASSFDFSYEQYF
TRBJ2-7 TRBD2 . TRBV19 TGTGCCAGTAGTATAGTTAGTAGCGGGAAAATTCCCTACGAGCAGTACTTC CASSIVSSGKIPYEQYF
TRBJ1-2 TRBD1 . TRBV5-6 TGTGCCAGCAGCCTCACAGGGGATGACTATGGCTACACCTTC CASSLTGDDYGYTF
TRBJ2-1 . few TRBV9 TGTGCCAGCAGCGGAGGGGGAGTAGCAGGTAACAATGAGCAGTTCTTC CASSGGGVAGNNEQFF
TRBJ2-7 TRBD2 . TRBV2 TGTGCCAGCAGTGAAGGTAGCGGGATTGTCTACGAGCAGTACTTC CASSEGSGIVYEQYF
TRBJ2-7 . . TRBV9 TGTGCCAGCAGCGGAGGGCTAGCAGACTACGAGCAGTACTTC CASSGGLADYEQYF
TRBJ2-6 TRBD1 . TRBV7-3 TGTGCCAGCAGCCCCATGGGGACAGGGAGAGGTGGGGCCAACGTCCTGACTTTC CASSPMGTGRGGANVLTF
TRBJ2-1 TRBD2 . TRBV13 TGTGCCAGCAGCTATCGACTAGCGGGAGTCGATGAGCAGTTCTTC CASSYRLAGVDEQFF
TRBJ1-5 . . TRBV6-2/TRBV6-3 TGTGCCAGCAGTTACGCAGGGGACAATCAGCCCCAGCATTTT CASSYAGDNQPQHF
TRBJ1-2 . . TRBV14 TGTGCCAGCAGCCAAGACTGGACAGCCCGTTCCGGCTACACCTTC CASSQDWTARSGYTF
TRBJ2-3 . . TRBV6-5 TGTGCCAGCGGCTTAGCGGATTCGAAGTATTTT CASGLADSKYF
TRBJ2-7 . many TRBV4-2 TGTGCCAGCAGCCCCAGTGCCTCACAGGTATACAACGAGCAGTACTTC CASSPSASQVYNEQYF
TRBJ2-7 TRBD2 . TRBV27 TGTGCCAGCAGTTACGGGAGGTCCTACGAGCAGTACTTC CASSYGRSYEQYF
TRBJ1-1 . . TRBV2 TGTGCCAGCAGTGCCTTTGGAGACACTGAAGCTTTCTTT CASSAFGDTEAFF
TRBJ2-3 . . TRBV3-1/TRBV3-2 TGTGCCAGCAGCCAAGATCTTGGAGGTTCTGCAGATACGCAGTATTTT CASSQDLGGSADTQYF
TRBJ1-2 TRBD1 . TRBV6-5 TGTGCCACCTCATATCTGGGACAGGGGGGATATGGCTACACCTTC CATSYLGQGGYGYTF
TRBJ1-2 TRBD1 once TRBV5-1 TGCGCCAGCAGTCAGGGGGGCACTTACTATGGCTACACCTTC CASSQGGTYYGYTF
TRBJ2-2 . . TRBV5-1 TGCGCCAGCAGCCAGGCCGGGGAGCTGTTTTTT CASSQAGELFF
TRBJ1-4 . . TRBV7-9 TGTGCCAGCAGCTGGTGCGAACTGTTTTTT CASSWCELFF
TRBJ2-2 . . TRBV11-2 TGTGCCAGCCTGGGACAAACCAACACCGGGGAGCTGTTTTTT CASLGQTNTGELFF
TRBJ1-5 TRBD1 . TRBV28 TGTGCCAACATGGTCCCACAGGGGAATCAGCCCCAGCATTTT CANMVPQGNQPQHF
TRBJ1-3 TRBD1 . TRBV28 TGTGCCAGCAGGCGGACAGGGGGCTCTGGAAACACCATATATTTT CASRRTGGSGNTIYF
TRBJ1-1 TRBD1 . TRBV28 TGTGCCAGCAGCCCGACAGGGGGAGTCTCCCTAATAGAAAACACTGAAGCTTTCTTT CASSPTGGVSLIENTEAFF
TRBJ1-1 . . TRBV3-1/TRBV3-2 TGTGCCAGCAGCCAAGGGGCCCAAATAAACACTGAAGCTTTCTTT CASSQGAQINTEAFF
TRBJ1-5 TRBD1 . TRBV7-8 TGTGCCAGCAGCTTAGCAGGGGGCTCCAATCAGCCCCAGCATTTT CASSLAGGSNQPQHF
TRBJ1-1 . . TRBV11-2 TGTGCCAGCAGCGGCCGGGGGGTCTCAGGGACGGTAGCTGAAGCTTTCTTT CASSGRGVSGTVAEAFF
TRBJ1-1 . . TRBV19 TGTGCCACTAATACCCTTGGGGGGGGAGGGACTGAAGCTTTCTTT CATNTLGGGGTEAFF
TRBJ1-2 . once TRBV6-5 TGTGCCAGCAGGCCCCCCGGGAGTAGCTATGGCTACACCTTC CASRPPGSSYGYTF
TRBJ2-1 TRBD1 . TRBV5-6 TGTGCCAGCAGCTCACCCATAAAAATAAGGGGACAGGGCTACAATGAGCAGTTCTTC CASSSPIKIRGQGYNEQFF
TRBJ1-5 . . TRBV6-1 TGTGCCAGCAGTGATGCCGGACAAGGCCAAAGATATCAGCATTTT CASSDAGQGQRYQHF
TRBJ2-1 TRBD2 few TRBV29-1 TGCAGCGGAAACGGGAGGACTAGCGCGCGAAACTACAATGAGCAGTTCTTC CSGNGRTSARNYNEQFF